Sequencing of this T cell receptor (beta chain) was carried out in a study of T cell responses to AZD1222 COVID-19 vaccine. Method: immunoSEQ multiplex PCR; TCRdb's copy keeps in-frame clones and lacks some. This table holds more than 150,000 clones, about nine tenths found once. The specimen comprised peripheral blood, sampled on day 0 of AZD1222 vaccination. This sequence was found in an adult in good health.

CDR3 residues: CASSPGQAAGHEQYF. The CDR3 DNA reads TGTGCCAGCTCACCAGGGCAGGCCGCGGGACACGAGCAGTACTTC. The chain carries TRBV18 and TRBJ2-7; tentative D call: TRBD2 (6 bases). V lost 2 bases to trimming and J lost 5 bases, with 16 bases between them. The CDR3 runs 15 residues. CDR1 and CDR2 from the germline V gene are KGHSH and LQKENI.